This note documents a single T cell receptor beta chain sequence. Its specificity is not known. The sample comes from a study of shared clonotypes between healthy human individuals. This CDR3 comprises 14 residues. The germline V gene encodes CDR1 GTSNPN and CDR2 SVGIG (reference sequence). J lost 6 bases, V lost 4 bases, and 9 bases had no gene match. Naive CD8 cells lacked CD45RO and underwent positive selection for CCR7, leaving out terminally differentiated effector memory CD45RA+ cells. The study's findings and limits: Across a handful of donors, naive CD4 shared around 5.1%, naive CD8 more than 3%, memory CD4 more than 2%, memory CD8 about 0.38%. Relative to their counterparts shared across all four donors, non-shared clonotypes exhibited diminished generation probabilities.

On sorted subsets, replicate PCRs used about 200 ng DNA, or about 30,000 T cell genomes. Data came from immunoSEQ multiplex PCR; TCRdb stores just in-frame clones and leaves some out. The sample records about 2 million clones, about 95% being singletons. The source of this sequence is a man between 18 and 29 years old in good health. This chain uses TRBV30 with TRBJ2-1; the match to TRBD2 covers 7 bases. The sample was naive CD8+ T cells sorted from blood. CDR3 protein: CAWMGSGVGNEQFF. The CDR3 DNA is TGTGCCTGGATGGGCAGCGGGGTGGGCAATGAGCAGTTCTTC.